This T cell receptor beta chain is drawn from a study of cytomegalovirus exposure and HLA in healthy donors. Background on the study: One earlier analysis, a look at 150 million to 200 million T cells, found about 100 million unique TCR beta sequences. Overall study findings and caveats: Several of the most significant clusters appeared linked to common viral pathogens, based on a later analysis. Sequencing likely produced, as an artifact, a cluster of highly shared sequence variants.

60 Vbeta and 13 Jbeta primers were used in PCR. Only in-frame clones appear in the TCRdb table, and some are missing; sequencing was by immunoSEQ multiplex PCR. The table shows about 95,000 clones, with about 76% occurring only once. CDR3 length: 16 residues. V was pared by 0 bases and J by 2 bases, with 14 bases between. Germline V gene data show CDR1 as SGHDT and CDR2 as YYEEEE. In regard to this clone: Its specificity is unknown.

The receptor was isolated from a woman aged 40 to 55 in good health and CMV-seronegative. V gene TRBV5-6 combines with J gene TRBJ1-1; TRBD1 might be the D (6 bases). Specimen: PBMCs. The CDR3 bases are TGTGCCAGCAGCTTGGTCGGGGGGCGAACAAACACTGAAGCTTTCTTT. It is translated as CASSLVGGRTNTEAFF.